One and the same sample provided the 20 T cell receptor beta chains below, sequenced in a study of cytomegalovirus exposure and HLA in healthy donors. Measured with immunoSEQ multiplex PCR; TCRdb has only the in-frame clones, and not every one. The sample consists of 70,000 or so clones, approximately 93% of them appearing once. Sequences were obtained from PBMCs. These receptors were collected from a man younger than 35 in good health and CMV-seropositive.

V is TRBV19 and J is TRBJ2-7, with D possibly being TRBD2 (5 bases). This CDR3 is built from 15 residues. The V gene's germline CDR1 is LNHDA and CDR2 SQIVND (reference sequence). Trimming removed 3 bases from V and 2 bases from J, with 14 bases in between. For the CDR3, the DNA is TGTGCCAGTAGTATCGGCGGTTACGGGACCTACGAGCAGTACTTC. This sequence encodes CASSIGGYGTYEQYF. Complete variable domain (other parts from reference TRBV19 and TRBJ2-7): DGGITQSPKYLFRKEGQNVTLSCEQNLNHDAMYWYRQDPGQGLRLIYYSQIVNDFQKGDIAEGYSVSREKKESFPLTVTSAQKNPTAFYLCASSIGGYGTYEQYFGPGTRLTVT.

This chain links TRBV27 with TRBJ1-3; 12 bases are a match to TRBD1. The CDR3 contains 21 residues. Losses at the gene ends were 4 bases for V and 0 bases for J; bases not matched to a gene: 16. Germline assignment: CDR1 MNHEY and CDR2 SMNVEV (reference sequence). The CDR3 region has the DNA TGTGCCAGCAGTTCGGGGACAGGGGGCCCATCTGCCGATAGCTCTGGAAACACCATATATTTT. Amino acids: CASSSGTGGPSADSSGNTIYF.

The sample holds one count of this clone. This chain links TRBV7-3 with TRBJ2-6; D possibly corresponds to TRBD1 (6 bases). Trimming left V 4 bases short and J 3 bases short, with 10 bases between. This CDR3 contains 15 residues. Germline lookup yields CDR1 SGHTA and CDR2 FQGTGA. CDR3 bases: TGTGCCAGCAGCTACAGGGCCGATGGGGCCAACGTCCTGACTTTC. This translates into CASSYRADGANVLTF.

This chain joins TRBV5-6 and TRBJ1-5; tentatively, D is TRBD1 (5 bases). V lost 0 bases to trimming and J lost 3 bases, with 10 bases between them. Germline CDR1 and CDR2: SGHDT and YYEEEE. The CDR3 spans 15 residues. The CDR3 is CASSLGQGLNQPQHF. The DNA of the CDR3 is TGTGCCAGCAGCTTGGGGCAGGGCCTCAATCAGCCCCAGCATTTT.

The rearrangement links TRBV30 to TRBJ1-2, with 7 bases fitting TRBD1. Germline V lookup: CDR1 GTSNPN, CDR2 SVGIG (reference sequence). The ends lost 2 bases at V and 4 bases at J; junction bases unmatched: 4. This CDR3 spans 13 amino acids. DNA for the CDR3: TGTGCCTGGAGTCTAGGGGGCGTCTATGGCTACACCTTC. Protein: CAWSLGGVYGYTF.

This chain uses TRBV6-5 with TRBJ1-2; no clear D. Germline CDR1 is MNHEY and CDR2 is SVGAGI. This CDR3 is built from 16 residues. V was clipped by 3 bases and J by 3 bases, with 17 bases between them. This CDR3 reads CASSYMSGSGDYGYTF. CDR3 sequence (DNA): TGTGCCAGCAGTTATATGTCGGGTAGTGGTGACTATGGCTACACCTTC.

The rearrangement uses TRBV5-1 and TRBJ2-1; the D is unclear. This CDR3 comprises 13 residues. V lost 0 bases to trimming and J lost 5 bases, with 6 bases between them. Germline CDR1 reads SGHRS; CDR2 reads YFSETQ. CDR3 nucleotides: TGCGCCAGCAGCTTGGCGCAGGACAATGAGCAGTTCTTC. It yields the protein CASSLAQDNEQFF.

V gene TRBV7-6 combines with J gene TRBJ2-5; the D is unclear. The germline V and J ends were trimmed by 2 bases and 6 bases, with 19 bases remaining between them. This CDR3 region has 16 residues. Germline values: CDR1 SGHVS, CDR2 FNYEAQ. As DNA, the CDR3 is TGTGCCAGCAGCTTATCTGGCGGCCCAGCGCCTCAGACCCAGTACTTC. It yields the protein CASSLSGGPAPQTQYF.

This clone was seen a single time. The genes are TRBV5-1 and TRBJ2-3, with TRBD1 as a possible D gene (6 bases). V was shortened by 4 bases and J by 2 bases, with 17 bases between the two germline ends. This CDR3 region has 16 residues. Per germline, CDR1 SGHRS and CDR2 YFSETQ. CDR3 sequence: CASSLAGTRYTDTQYF. DNA for the CDR3: TGCGCCAGCAGCCTAGCCGGGACAAGATACACAGATACGCAGTATTTT.

The chain couples TRBV29-1 to TRBJ2-5; possibly TRBD2 for D (6 bases). V lost 3 bases and J 2 bases, leaving 25 bases between the germline ends. Per the germline V gene, CDR1 is SQVTM and CDR2 is ANQGSEA. CDR3 size: 18 residues. The CDR3 region has the DNA TGCAGCGTTGATCGGTCCCTTCAGCGGGTGAAACCACAAGAGACCCAGTACTTC. As protein: CSVDRSLQRVKPQETQYF.

The V and J genes are TRBV27 and TRBJ2-5, with D tentatively TRBD2 (5 bases). Germline V gene data show CDR1 as MNHEY and CDR2 as SMNVEV (reference sequence). Between the trimmed V and J ends, which lost 4 bases and 6 bases, there was a span of 12 bases. The CDR3 consists of 13 residues. This CDR3 reads CASSSWTEQTQYF. The CDR3 coding sequence is TGTGCCAGCAGTTCTTGGACTGAGCAGACCCAGTACTTC.

The V gene is TRBV5-6, the J gene TRBJ2-2; a possible D gene is TRBD1 (6 bases). This CDR3 has 16 residues. Germline V gene sequence: CDR1 SGHDT, CDR2 YYEEEE. Trimming removed 1 base from V and 2 bases from J, with 12 bases in between. The CDR3 coding sequence is TGTGCCAGCAGCTTGAGTTGGGGGCTAAACACCGGGGAGCTGTTTTTT. It specifies CASSLSWGLNTGELFF.

This rearrangement joins TRBV2 to TRBJ2-2, with D perhaps TRBD2 (5 bases). Trimming cost V 4 bases and J 8 bases, with 14 bases left between them. Germline loops: CDR1 SNHLY, CDR2 FYNNEI. This CDR3 has 14 residues. The CDR3 bases are TGTGCCAGCAGTGGGATAGCGCCAACAGGGGAGCTGTTTTTT. Protein: CASSGIAPTGELFF.

The chain is built from TRBV5-4 and TRBJ2-1; 9 bases match TRBD2. Losses at the gene ends were 4 bases for V and 8 bases for J; bases not matched to a gene: 10. Germline assignment: CDR1 SGHNT and CDR2 YYREEE (reference sequence). The CDR3 is made up of 15 amino acids. CDR3 sequence (DNA): TGTGCCAGCAGCGCGGCCGGGACTAGCAAGGATGAGCAGTTCTTC. Translation gives CASSAAGTSKDEQFF.

The J gene is TRBJ2-7, the V gene TRBV6-1; no reliable D call. The CDR3 consists of 12 residues. V lost 1 base and J 8 bases, leaving 9 bases between the germline ends. CDR1 and CDR2 (germline): MNHNS, SASEGT. Here the CDR3 DNA reads TGTGCCAGCAGTGAAGGGCACCTCAAGCAGTACTTC. It encodes CASSEGHLKQYF.

The chain's CDR3 is CASSRPPSGRGQDTQYF. The CDR3 DNA reads as TGTGCCAGCAGCCGGCCCCCTAGCGGGAGGGGTCAGGATACGCAGTATTTT. This sequence joins TRBV5-4 and TRBJ2-3; 12 nucleotides agree with TRBD2. The CDR3 runs 17 residues. J gave up 6 bases and V 4 bases, and 12 bases lay outside the gene matches. Germline V gives CDR1 SGHNT, CDR2 YYREEE (reference sequence).

The chain uses TRBV7-8 and TRBJ2-6, with unresolved D. Per the germline V gene, CDR1 is SGHVS and CDR2 is FQNEAQ. Trimming pared 1 base from V and 1 base from J, leaving 8 bases between. CDR3 length: 16 residues. Here the CDR3 reads CASSLVLFSGANVLTF. CDR3 nucleotides: TGTGCCAGCAGCTTAGTTCTCTTTTCTGGGGCCAACGTCCTGACTTTC. The full variable domain, its missing parts supplied by reference TRBV7-8 and TRBJ2-6, is GAGVSQSPRYKVAKRGQDVALRCDPISGHVSLFWYQQALGQGPEFLTYFQNEAQLDKSGLPSDRFFAERPEGSVSTLKIQRTQQEDSAVYLCASSLVLFSGANVLTFGAGSRLTVL.

V usage is TRBV30 and J usage is TRBJ2-3; D unclear. The V end was cut by 2 bases, the J end by 5 bases, with 14 bases between. The CDR3 has 14 amino acids. Per the germline V gene, CDR1 is GTSNPN and CDR2 is SVGIG (reference sequence). CDR3: CAWSPVRSGDTQYF. CDR3 coding DNA: TGTGCCTGGAGTCCCGTACGGTCCGGAGATACGCAGTATTTT.

The chain has TRBV28 and TRBJ2-6; D is undetermined. CDR1 is MDHEN and CDR2 is SYDVKM in the germline V gene. V was trimmed by 2 bases and J by 0 bases, leaving 11 bases between them. The CDR3 has 17 residues. The CDR3 region has the DNA TGTGCCAGCAGTTTAGAACAGCTGACCTCTGGGGCCAACGTCCTGACTTTC. Encoded protein: CASSLEQLTSGANVLTF.

The rearrangement uses TRBV7-9 and TRBJ1-1, with TRBD1 matching over 9 bases. The V gene's germline CDR1 is SEHNR and CDR2 FQNEAQ (reference sequence). The V and J ends lost 4 bases and 7 bases, in that order; junction bases with no gene match: 4. The CDR3 is 13 amino acids. The CDR3 reads CASSSGQGFEAFF. The DNA for the CDR3 is TGTGCCAGCAGCTCGGGACAGGGCTTTGAAGCTTTCTTT.